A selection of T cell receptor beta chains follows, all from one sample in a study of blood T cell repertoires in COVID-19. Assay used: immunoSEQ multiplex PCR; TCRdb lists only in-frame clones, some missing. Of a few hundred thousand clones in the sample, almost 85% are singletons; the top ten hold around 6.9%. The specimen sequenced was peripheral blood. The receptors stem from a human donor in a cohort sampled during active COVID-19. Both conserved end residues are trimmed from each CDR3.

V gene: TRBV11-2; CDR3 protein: ASSLLESNTEAF
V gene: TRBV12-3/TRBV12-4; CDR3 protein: ASKMGGPLTQY
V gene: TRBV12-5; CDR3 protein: ASGPGTADYGYT
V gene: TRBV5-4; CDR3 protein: ASSFGQVYGYT
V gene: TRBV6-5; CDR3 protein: ASSNQGESYGYT
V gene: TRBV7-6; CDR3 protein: ASSSIDRVGTEAF
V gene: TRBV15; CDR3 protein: ATSGPGRPESKNIQY
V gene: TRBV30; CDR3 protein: AWSGTPGNGYT
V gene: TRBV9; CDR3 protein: ASSETGGANTGELF
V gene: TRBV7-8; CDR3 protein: ASTPGGLNTEAF
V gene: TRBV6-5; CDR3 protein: ASRLNTEAF
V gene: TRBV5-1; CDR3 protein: ASSLGGSGNTIY
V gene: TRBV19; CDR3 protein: ASSITGGFDEKLF
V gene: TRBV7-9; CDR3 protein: ASSLNSRYNEKLF
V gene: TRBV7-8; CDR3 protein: ASSLVQNYGYT
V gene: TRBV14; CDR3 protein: ASSQLGTPSTDTQY
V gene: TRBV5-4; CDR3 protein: ASSLRARGSSYEQY
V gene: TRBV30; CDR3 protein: AWRTEYSTDTQY
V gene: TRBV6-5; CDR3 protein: ASSYRDSQSETQY
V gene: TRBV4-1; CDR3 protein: ASSHLAATSYEQY
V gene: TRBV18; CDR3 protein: ASSPYGLSNTEAF
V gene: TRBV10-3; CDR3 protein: AISERTSGGTDTQY
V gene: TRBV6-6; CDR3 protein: ASSHNLAGTGRSS
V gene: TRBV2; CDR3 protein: ASSEGGTSNQPQH
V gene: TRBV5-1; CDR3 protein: ASSIQAYNSPLH
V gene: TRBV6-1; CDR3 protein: ASSENRNTEAF
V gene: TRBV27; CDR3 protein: ASSLTGQKYGYT
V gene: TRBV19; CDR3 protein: ASIRGQGSLQPQH
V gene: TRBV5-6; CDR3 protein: ASSGGGRHYEKLF
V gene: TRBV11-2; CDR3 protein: ASSRETGPSYEQY
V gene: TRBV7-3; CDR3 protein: ASSLRDRGKDTDTQY
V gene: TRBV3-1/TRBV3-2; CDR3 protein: ASSQTETQETQY
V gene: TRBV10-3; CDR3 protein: ATRLAGAQETQY
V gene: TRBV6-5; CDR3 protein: ASSEGRRNQPQH
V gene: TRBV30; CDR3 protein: AGPQGLGAGELF
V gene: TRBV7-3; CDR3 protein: ASSPEPDRHT
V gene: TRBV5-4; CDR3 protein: ASSLAGGSGYT
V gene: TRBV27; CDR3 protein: ASNEQGTNQPQH
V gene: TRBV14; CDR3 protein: ASSHTGGREQF